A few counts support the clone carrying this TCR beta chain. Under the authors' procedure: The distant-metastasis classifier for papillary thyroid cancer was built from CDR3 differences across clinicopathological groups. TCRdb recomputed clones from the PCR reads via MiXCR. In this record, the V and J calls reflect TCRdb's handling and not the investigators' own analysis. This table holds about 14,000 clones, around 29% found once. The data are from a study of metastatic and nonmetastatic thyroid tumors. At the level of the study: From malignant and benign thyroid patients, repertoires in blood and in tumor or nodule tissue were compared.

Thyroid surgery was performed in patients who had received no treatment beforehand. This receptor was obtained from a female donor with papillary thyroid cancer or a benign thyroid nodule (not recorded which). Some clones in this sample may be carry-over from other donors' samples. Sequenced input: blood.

The CDR3 DNA follows: TGTGCCAGCAGTAGGGGTTCCCAACATGAAAAACTGTTTTTT. This encodes CASSRGSQHEKLFF. The chain employs TRBV6-2 or TRBV6-3 and TRBJ1-4; D is possibly TRBD1 (5 bases). This CDR3 contains 14 residues. Germline CDR1 reads MNHEY; CDR2 reads SVGEGT. V lost 5 bases, J lost 6 bases, and 13 bases lay in between.